The 29 T cell receptor beta chains presented below share a single source sample, sequenced in a study of T cells after yellow fever vaccination. TCRdb itself ran the 5' RACE reads through MiXCR, one entry per CDR3 protein. The profile shows 250,000 to 300,000 distinct CDR3 sequences, around 4.9% of them singletons. The sequences come from CD4+ T cells sorted from PBMCs, collected on the day of the yellow fever booster vaccination. The receptor source for this set is a man aged 18 to 29 who received the YFV17D yellow fever vaccine.

The V and J genes are TRBV10-3 and TRBJ1-1; D remains ambiguous. The V gene's germline CDR1 is ENHRY and CDR2 SYGVKD. CDR3 length equals 17 residues. V lost 2 bases to trimming and J lost 4 bases, with 20 bases between them. Written as DNA, the CDR3 is TGTGCCATCAGTGAGCCGAGTAGGTTGGGAGGGTCCACTGAAGCTTTCTTT. This translates into CAISEPSRLGGSTEAFF.

This clonotype has just a few counts. The CDR3: CAIRGTSGTSSYEQYF. In nucleotides, the CDR3 is TGTGCCATCAGGGGGACTAGCGGGACGAGCTCCTACGAGCAGTACTTC. V and J are TRBV10-3 and TRBJ2-7; 13 bases match TRBD2. The CDR3 has 16 residues. The germline V gene encodes CDR1 ENHRY and CDR2 SYGVKD. Trimming took 6 bases from V and 0 from J; bases not matched to a gene: 5.

This clonotype was counted a few times. The chain combines TRBV20-1 with TRBJ1-2, with TRBD1 matching 9 bases. This CDR3 is built from 14 residues. The ends lost 6 bases at V and 8 bases at J; junction bases unmatched: 13. Germline CDR1 reads DFQATT; CDR2 reads SNEGSKA (reference sequence). DNA for the CDR3: TGCAGTGCGCCCGGACAGGGGATTGGGCAAGGCTACACCTTC. Its protein product is CSAPGQGIGQGYTF.

V usage is TRBV6-2 or TRBV6-3 and J usage is TRBJ2-2; the D is unclear. Trimming removed 6 bases at V and 3 bases at J, with 14 bases between. Germline V gene lookup returns CDR1 MNHEY and CDR2 SVGEGT. The CDR3 runs 15 residues. The CDR3 bases are TGTGCCAGCAGATTACAGACTCTGGACACCGGGGAGCTGTTTTTT. It encodes CASRLQTLDTGELFF.

This clonotype was observed many times. This chain uses TRBV24-1 with TRBJ2-4; D gene ambiguous. This CDR3 comprises 12 residues. Per germline, CDR1 KGHDR and CDR2 SFDVKD. V was pared by 1 base and J by 6 bases, with 3 bases between. The CDR3, as DNA: TGTGCCACCAGTGATTTCAGAAACATTCAGTACTTC. It encodes CATSDFRNIQYF.

The chain links TRBV4-1 to TRBJ2-5; D possibly corresponds to TRBD1 (5 bases). This CDR3 contains 16 residues. V was cut by 4 bases and J by 2 bases, with 17 bases left in between. CDR1 and CDR2 from the germline V gene are MGHRA and YSYEKL. DNA of the CDR3: TGCGCCAGCAGCCCCCGTCCAGGACAAGGTCAAGAGACCCAGTACTTC. Encoded protein: CASSPRPGQGQETQYF.

This chain joins TRBV5-4 and TRBJ2-5; a possible D gene is TRBD2 (5 bases). The CDR3 covers 16 residues. Trimming shortened V by 6 bases and J by 5 bases, and 23 bases separated the two germline ends. The V gene's germline CDR1 is SGHNT and CDR2 YYREEE (reference sequence). CDR3 sequence: CASTTRVTRDSETQYF. The CDR3 DNA is TGTGCCAGCACCACCCGGGTTACGAGGGATTCGGAGACCCAGTACTTC.

In its sample, this clonotype was seen many times. This rearrangement joins TRBV7-2 to TRBJ2-6; the match to TRBD1 covers 7 bases. From germline, CDR1 is SGHTA and CDR2 FQGNSA. The CDR3 extends over 15 amino acids. The V segment lost 4 bases and the J segment 3 bases; nucleotides outside the gene matches: 3. CDR3 protein: CASSSPGGGANVLTF. In DNA form, the CDR3 reads TGTGCCAGCAGCTCCCCAGGGGGTGGGGCCAACGTCCTGACTTTC.

Ten or more counts support this clonotype. The rearrangement uses TRBV5-1 and TRBJ2-4; unclear D gene. Trimming cost V 0 bases and J 1 base, with 5 bases left between them. The CDR3 consists of 14 residues. Per germline, CDR1 SGHRS and CDR2 YFSETQ. The CDR3 protein is CASSLEGAKNIQYF. CDR3 nucleotides: TGCGCCAGCAGCTTGGAAGGGGCCAAAAACATTCAGTACTTC.

This clonotype was seen a few times. The V gene is TRBV3-1, the J gene TRBJ2-7; possible D gene TRBD1, 5 bases. The length of the CDR3 is 12 residues. From germline, CDR1 is LGHDT and CDR2 YNNKEL (reference sequence). V was cut by 9 bases and J by 5 bases, with 14 bases left in between. Written as DNA, the CDR3 is TGTGCCAGTAAAGGATTAGGGGACGAGCAGTACTTC. Its translation is CASKGLGDEQYF.

This clonotype was detected only a few times. The gene calls are TRBV6-5 and TRBJ2-1; 10 bases fit TRBD2. The trim removed 2 bases at V and 12 bases at J, leaving 13 bases unmatched. The CDR3 covers 16 residues. From germline, CDR1 is MNHEY and CDR2 SVGAGI. DNA of the CDR3: TGTGCCAGCAGTTACCCTGATCTAGCGGGGGCCGGGTCGCAGTTCTTC. Amino acids: CASSYPDLAGAGSQFF.

This clonotype was seen a handful of times. The genes are TRBV6-5 and TRBJ2-3, with a tentative D call TRBD1 (6 bases). This CDR3 has 15 residues. CDR1 is MNHEY and CDR2 is SVGAGI in the germline V gene. V lost 5 bases to trimming and J lost 2 bases, with 14 bases between them. This chain's CDR3 is CASSKQGYHTDTQYF. As DNA, the CDR3 is TGTGCCAGCAGTAAACAGGGCTATCACACAGATACGCAGTATTTT.

This clonotype occurred many times. The genes are TRBV29-1 and TRBJ2-5, with 11 bases fitting TRBD2. The germline CDR1 and CDR2 sequences are SQVTM and ANQGSEA. J gave up 4 bases and V 6 bases, and 10 bases lay outside the gene matches. The CDR3 spans 15 residues. CDR3 bases: TGCAGCGTCCCCGGGCTAGCGGGGGGAGGAGAGACCCAGTACTTC. Its protein is CSVPGLAGGGETQYF.

V and J are TRBV15 and TRBJ1-5; TRBD1 is a possible D gene (6 bases). This CDR3 is 20 amino acids long. V was pared by 0 bases and J by 0 bases, with 21 bases between. Per germline, CDR1 LNHNV and CDR2 YYDKDF (reference sequence). The CDR3 nucleotides are TGTGCCACCAGCAGAGATCGGTGGCAAGGGGGGCCAGGTAGCAATCAGCCCCAGCATTTT. Translating gives CATSRDRWQGGPGSNQPQHF.

The CDR3 loop is CASTQVPLWGNQPQHF. The DNA for the CDR3 is TGTGCCAGTACCCAGGTCCCCCTTTGGGGCAATCAGCCCCAGCATTTT. The chain couples TRBV19 to TRBJ1-5; D remains unclear. CDR3 size: 16 residues. Trimming left V 7 bases short and J 2 bases short, with 18 bases between. From germline, CDR1 is LNHDA and CDR2 SQIVND (reference sequence).

J is TRBJ2-6 and V is TRBV7-2; D gene unclear. Germline CDR1 SGHTA, CDR2 FQGNSA. Trimming cost V 5 bases and J 0 bases, with 8 bases left between them. The CDR3 is made up of 15 amino acids. The CDR3 DNA reads TGTGCCAGCAGCCGAGGACCCTCTGGGGCCAACGTCCTGACTTTC. Translation: CASSRGPSGANVLTF.

This clonotype was observed many times. The chain employs TRBV9 and TRBJ2-1; weak D call: TRBD2 (6 bases). Germline CDR1 is SGDLS and CDR2 is YYNGEE. The CDR3 consists of 15 residues. V lost 2 bases and J lost 2, with 11 bases in between. The CDR3 DNA reads TGTGCCAGCAGCGTGGAGCGGGCTACCTACAATGAGCAGTTCTTC. Translation: CASSVERATYNEQFF.

The CDR3 coding sequence is TGCGCCAGCAGCTTGGGACAGCCTAATTATCCCACTGAAGCTTTCTTT. It translates to CASSLGQPNYPTEAFF. V usage is TRBV5-1 and J usage is TRBJ1-1, with a possible D match to TRBD1 (5 bases). V shed 0 bases and J shed 4 bases, with 16 bases lying between them. The CDR3 spans 16 residues. The germline gives CDR1 SGHRS, CDR2 YFSETQ.

The V and J genes are TRBV20-1 and TRBJ2-3, with D unresolved. Germline V gene sequence: CDR1 DFQATT, CDR2 SNEGSKA (reference sequence). This CDR3 is built from 12 residues. The V end lost 2 bases, the J end lost 2 bases, and 5 bases lay between the germline ends. This CDR3 is CSARQTTDTQYF. In DNA form, the CDR3 reads TGCAGTGCTAGACAGACCACAGATACGCAGTATTTT.

In its sample, this clonotype was seen many times. The chain links TRBV20-1 to TRBJ1-1; 8 bases align to TRBD1. The V gene's germline CDR1 is DFQATT and CDR2 SNEGSKA (reference sequence). The CDR3 is made up of 11 amino acids. V lost 6 bases, J lost 4 bases, and 1 base stayed unmatched. This chain's CDR3 is CSAGQGTEAFF. The CDR3 DNA reads TGCAGTGCAGGACAGGGCACTGAAGCTTTCTTT.

The chain links TRBV10-3 to TRBJ1-5, with TRBD1 matching 7 bases. After removal of 6 bases from V and 4 bases from J, the junction contained 6 bases not matched to a gene. The CDR3 runs 14 residues. Per germline, CDR1 ENHRY and CDR2 SYGVKD. The chain's CDR3 is CAISAGTANQPQHF. The CDR3 DNA is TGTGCCATCAGCGCCGGGACAGCAAATCAGCCCCAGCATTTT.

The chain combines TRBV6-2 or TRBV6-3 with TRBJ2-2; D ambiguous. The CDR3 is 14 amino acids. Looked up from germline, CDR1 is MNHEY and CDR2 is SVGEGT. The V gene lost 2 bases and the J gene lost 7 bases, with 11 bases spanning the gap. CDR3 in amino acids: CASSYISKNGELFF. CDR3 bases: TGTGCCAGCAGTTACATCTCTAAGAACGGGGAGCTGTTTTTT.

This clonotype was counted only a few times. The V call is TRBV3-1, the J call TRBJ2-1; TRBD2 might be the D (5 bases). V lost 3 bases to trimming and J lost 15 bases, with 15 bases between them. The CDR3 runs 12 residues. CDR1 LGHDT and CDR2 YNNKEL come from the germline V gene (reference sequence). CDR3 coding DNA: TGTGCCAGCAGCCAGGCAGAGACTAAACGGTTCTTC. It encodes CASSQAETKRFF.

This clonotype was found many times. The chain is built from TRBV7-9 and TRBJ2-1; D is unclear. CDR1 and CDR2 from the germline V gene are SEHNR and FQNEAQ (reference sequence). The length of the CDR3 is 16 residues. V was shortened by 5 bases and J by 2 bases, with 16 bases between the two germline ends. CDR3 sequence: CASSPQTRVPYNEQFF. As DNA, the CDR3 is TGTGCCAGCAGCCCACAGACCCGGGTTCCCTACAATGAGCAGTTCTTC.

The chain employs TRBV18 and TRBJ2-5; D is undetermined. The CDR3 extends over 15 amino acids. Germline values: CDR1 KGHSH, CDR2 LQKENI. V was trimmed by 6 bases and J by 7 bases, leaving 21 bases between them. CDR3 protein: CASSLDPGRTGTQYF. The CDR3 DNA reads as TGTGCCAGCTCCCTAGACCCGGGCCGTACCGGGACCCAGTACTTC.

Only a few counts were recorded for this clonotype. The chain has TRBV24-1 and TRBJ1-2, with no clear D. The CDR3 contains 12 residues. The germline V and J ends were trimmed by 5 bases and 2 bases, with 5 bases remaining between them. The V gene's germline CDR1 is KGHDR and CDR2 SFDVKD. CDR3: CATSARNYGYTF. For the CDR3, the DNA is TGTGCCACCAGTGCCCGAAACTATGGCTACACCTTC.

This clonotype appeared many times. J is TRBJ2-1 and V is TRBV15; possibly TRBD2 for D (5 bases). V was clipped by 0 bases and J by 8 bases, with 17 bases between them. The CDR3 covers 16 residues. Germline CDR1 is LNHNV and CDR2 is YYDKDF (reference sequence). CDR3 sequence reads: CATSRENSGWRYEQFF. CDR3 in DNA: TGTGCCACCAGCAGAGAGAACTCGGGGTGGAGATATGAGCAGTTCTTC.

Details on this clonotype: One end of the junction fails to match germline, which may point to a read error. This chain joins TRBV12-5 and TRBJ2-2, with 9 bases identical to TRBD1. This CDR3 has 16 amino acids. In germline, CDR1 is LGHNT, CDR2 FRNRAP. The CDR3 here is CASGLDRGFGTGELFF. The CDR3 DNA reads as TGTGCTAGTGGATTGGACAGGGGATTTGGCACCGGGGAGCTGTTTTTT.

The genes are TRBV10-3 and TRBJ2-3; D remains ambiguous. The CDR3 runs 12 residues. CDR1 ENHRY and CDR2 SYGVKD come from the germline V gene. Trimming removed 3 bases at V and 7 bases at J, with 8 bases between. CDR3 in DNA: TGTGCCATCAGTGACTCCCCAAATACGCAGTATTTT. Its protein is CAISDSPNTQYF.